These 10 T cell receptor beta chains came from one sample sequenced in a study of T cells in tumors after PD-1 blockade. Data came from immunoSEQ multiplex PCR; TCRdb stores just in-frame clones and leaves some out. The sample yields about 33,000 clones, around 78% seen once. The specimen was PBMCs, collected before anti-PD-1 treatment. These receptors originate from a human donor with basal cell carcinoma.

The V gene is TRBV11-3, the J gene TRBJ2-7, with 7 bases aligning to TRBD2. Germline lookup yields CDR1 SGHNT and CDR2 YENEEA. Trimming took 1 base from V and 5 from J; bases not matched to a gene: 2. The CDR3 covers 13 residues. DNA for the CDR3: TGTGCCAGCAGCTTAGGACTAGCCCACGAGCAGTACTTC. Its protein is CASSLGLAHEQYF.

This sequence joins TRBV7-9 and TRBJ2-1, with a tentative D call TRBD2 (5 bases). The V gene's germline CDR1 is SEHNR and CDR2 FQNEAQ (reference sequence). Trimming left V 5 bases short and J 0 bases short, with 14 bases between. The CDR3 covers 16 residues. In nucleotides, the CDR3 is TGTGCCAGCAGCCCGAGGACGGGAAGCTCCTACAATGAGCAGTTCTTC. Translating it yields CASSPRTGSSYNEQFF.

The chain carries TRBV6-4 and TRBJ2-3, with 8 nucleotides matching TRBD2. Germline loops: CDR1 MRHNA, CDR2 SNTAGT. J gave up 3 bases and V 6 bases, and 11 bases lay outside the gene matches. This CDR3 has 16 amino acids. CDR3 DNA: TGTGCCAGCAGGACCTTTCGGGGGGGGAGGACAGATACGCAGTATTTT. Amino acid sequence: CASRTFRGGRTDTQYF.

The chain carries TRBV5-1 and TRBJ2-7, with D unresolved. V was trimmed by 2 bases and J by 2 bases, leaving 11 bases between them. CDR3 length: 14 residues. Looked up from germline, CDR1 is SGHRS and CDR2 is YFSETQ. This CDR3 reads CASSLNPLPYEQYF. The CDR3 nucleotides read TGCGCCAGCAGCTTAAATCCTCTCCCCTACGAGCAGTACTTC.

The chain carries TRBV6-2 or TRBV6-3 and TRBJ2-4, with D perhaps assigned TRBD1 or TRBD2 (5 bases each). Trimming took 6 bases from V and 1 from J, leaving 19 bases between them. This CDR3 has 17 residues. The germline gives CDR1 MNHEY, CDR2 SVGEGT. This chain's CDR3 is CASSPRDLNSAKNIQYF. CDR3 bases: TGTGCCAGCAGCCCCCGGGACCTCAATTCTGCCAAAAACATTCAGTACTTC.

This chain links TRBV30 with TRBJ1-3, with D unclear. V lost 0 bases to trimming and J lost 4 bases, with 4 bases between them. CDR1 GTSNPN and CDR2 SVGIG come from the germline V gene (reference sequence). This CDR3 spans 12 amino acids. The CDR3 protein is CAWSVGGNTIYF. The CDR3 DNA reads TGTGCCTGGAGTGTGGGAGGAAACACCATATATTTT. The full variable domain, completed using reference TRBV30 and TRBJ1-3, is SQTIHQWPATLVQPVGSPLSLECTVEGTSNPNLYWYRQAAGRGLQLLFYSVGIGQISSEVPQNLSASRPQDRQFILSSKKLLLSDSGFYLCAWSVGGNTIYFGEGSWLTVV.

The sample holds many counts of this clone. V gene TRBV6-2 or TRBV6-3 combines with J gene TRBJ2-7; 9 bases are shared with TRBD1. This CDR3 has 15 residues. The germline gives CDR1 MNHEY, CDR2 SVGEGT. Unmatched junction bases numbered 9, after V lost 4 bases and J lost 5 bases. CDR3 coding DNA: TGTGCCAGCAGTTCCTTGGGACAGGGAGCCAACGAGCAGTACTTC. As protein: CASSSLGQGANEQYF.

V gene TRBV15 combines with J gene TRBJ1-3; TRBD1 agrees at 10 bases. CDR1 is LNHNV and CDR2 is YYDKDF in the germline V gene (reference sequence). Trimming at V came to 3 bases and at J to 2 bases, leaving 4 bases not matched to a gene. This CDR3 spans 16 amino acids. The CDR3 DNA is TGTGCCACCAGCAGGACCGGGACAGGGGCTGGAAACACCATATATTTT. Amino acids: CATSRTGTGAGNTIYF.

The chain employs TRBV2 and TRBJ2-3; D is possibly TRBD2 (7 bases). This CDR3 spans 15 amino acids. Trimming removed 6 bases from V and 5 bases from J, with 18 bases in between. Germline lookup yields CDR1 SNHLY and CDR2 FYNNEI. The CDR3 reads CASSQLWGGRDTQYF. CDR3 DNA sequence: TGTGCCAGCAGCCAGTTGTGGGGGGGCAGAGATACGCAGTATTTT. Looking up the rest from reference TRBV2 and TRBJ2-3 gives the full variable domain: EPEVTQTPSHQVTQMGQEVILRCVPISNHLYFYWYRQILGQKVEFLVSFYNNEISEKSEIFDDQFSVERPDGSNFTLKIRSTKLEDSAMYFCASSQLWGGRDTQYFGPGTRLTVL.

The CDR3 loop reads CASSQTGDTEAFF. CDR3 DNA sequence: TGTGCCAGCAGCCAAACAGGGGACACTGAAGCTTTCTTT. The rearrangement uses TRBV5-4 and TRBJ1-1; 7 bases fit TRBD1. Germline CDR1 and CDR2: SGHNT and YYREEE (reference sequence). The junction had 3 bases not matched to a gene; V was cut back by 4 bases and J by 3 bases. The CDR3 runs to 13 residues.